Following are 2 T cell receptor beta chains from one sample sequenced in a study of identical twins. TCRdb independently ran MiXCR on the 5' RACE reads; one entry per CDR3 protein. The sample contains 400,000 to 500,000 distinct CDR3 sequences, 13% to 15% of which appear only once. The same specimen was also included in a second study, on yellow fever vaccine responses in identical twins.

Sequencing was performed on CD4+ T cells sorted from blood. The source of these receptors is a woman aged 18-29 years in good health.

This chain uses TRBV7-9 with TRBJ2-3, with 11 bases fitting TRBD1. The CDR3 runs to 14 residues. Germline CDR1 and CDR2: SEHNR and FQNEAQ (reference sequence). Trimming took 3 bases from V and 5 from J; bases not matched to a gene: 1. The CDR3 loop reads CASSLDRGRDTQYF. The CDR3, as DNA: TGTGCCAGCAGCTTGGACAGGGGGCGAGATACGCAGTATTTT.

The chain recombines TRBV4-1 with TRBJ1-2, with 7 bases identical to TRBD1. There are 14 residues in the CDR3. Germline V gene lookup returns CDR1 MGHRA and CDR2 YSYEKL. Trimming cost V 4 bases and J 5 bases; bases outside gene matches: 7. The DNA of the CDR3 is TGCGCCAGCAGCCTGCCCGACAGGGTTTATGGCTACACCTTC. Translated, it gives CASSLPDRVYGYTF.